A single sample is the source of the 8 T cell receptor beta chains below, sequenced in a study of Ad26.COV2.S vaccination and SARS-CoV-2 variants. The treatment here: some 20 received Ad26.COV2.S at low or high dose, single or two shots; 5 received placebo; per-sample allocation not given. Sampling happened 63 days after the first vaccine or placebo injection. Produced via immunoSEQ multiplex PCR; TCRdb's table is partial and in-frame only. The data show around 340,000 clones, roughly 90% seen once. The specimen was peripheral blood, collected in a trial of Ad26.COV2.S vaccine versus placebo. All receptors derive from a person aged 18-65 years who received the Ad26.COV2.S COVID-19 vaccine or a placebo.

V gene TRBV9 combines with J gene TRBJ2-1, with D possibly being TRBD1 (5 bases). V was clipped by 4 bases and J by 7 bases, with 12 bases between them. The CDR3 runs 13 residues. In germline, CDR1 is SGDLS, CDR2 YYNGEE. The CDR3 reads CASSFSTGNEQFF. The CDR3 coding sequence is TGTGCCAGCAGCTTTAGCACAGGTAATGAGCAGTTCTTC.

The chain recombines TRBV6-6 with TRBJ1-1; 8 nucleotides align to TRBD1. The length of the CDR3 is 12 residues. Germline V gene data show CDR1 as MNHNY and CDR2 as SVGAGI (reference sequence). The V segment lost 8 bases and the J segment 10 bases; nucleotides outside the gene matches: 9. CDR3 in DNA: TGTGCCAGCCATCCCAACAGGGGGGGAGCTTTCTTT. Protein product: CASHPNRGGAFF.

The rearrangement links TRBV25-1 to TRBJ1-2; unclear D gene. The CDR3 runs 14 residues. Trimming took 3 bases from V and 3 from J, leaving 11 bases between them. The V gene's germline CDR1 is MGHDK and CDR2 SYGVNS. CDR3 nucleotide sequence: TGTGCCAGCAGTGAGGGATTCTTGGACTATGGCTACACCTTC. This gives the protein CASSEGFLDYGYTF.

The gene calls are TRBV19 and TRBJ2-4; TRBD1 matches 9 bases. Germline trimming cut 7 bases from V and 1 base from J; bases unmatched to any gene: 8. CDR3 length: 16 residues. In germline, CDR1 is LNHDA, CDR2 SQIVND (reference sequence). The CDR3 nucleotides read TGTGCCAGTACTAATACAGGGGGCAGGGCCAAAAACATTCAGTACTTC. This codes for CASTNTGGRAKNIQYF.

This chain's CDR3 is CASSLRVQPQHF. The CDR3 nucleotides read TGTGCCAGCAGCCTTCGAGTTCAGCCCCAGCATTTT. The chain recombines TRBV28 with TRBJ1-5, with D unresolved. Germline-derived CDR1 and CDR2 are MDHEN and SYDVKM. The CDR3 runs 12 residues. Deletions cut 6 bases from V and 6 bases from J, with 9 bases between.

The DNA for the CDR3 is TGTGCCAGCAGCGTAGGCCGGCCGAACACTGAAGCTTTCTTT. It codes for CASSVGRPNTEAFF. The gene calls are TRBV9 and TRBJ1-1, with D hard to call. CDR1 and CDR2 from the germline V gene are SGDLS and YYNGEE. The germline V and J ends were trimmed by 0 bases and 1 base, with 7 bases remaining between them. This CDR3 has 14 amino acids.

The chain has TRBV28 and TRBJ2-7; D not resolved. The ends were cut back, 5 bases at V and 3 bases at J, with 8 bases in the middle. CDR1 and CDR2 from the germline V gene are MDHEN and SYDVKM. This CDR3 is built from 12 residues. The CDR3 coding sequence is TGTGCCAGCAGTATGACTTTCTACGAGCAGTACTTC. It translates to CASSMTFYEQYF. The entire variable domain, with the rest obtained from reference TRBV28 and TRBJ2-7, is as follows: DVKVTQSSRYLVKRTGEKVFLECVQDMDHENMFWYRQDPGLGLRLIYFSYDVKMKEKGDIPEGYSVSREKKERFSLILESASTNQTSMYLCASSMTFYEQYFGPGTRLTVT.

The chain recombines TRBV7-9 with TRBJ1-4; 7 nucleotides line up with TRBD1. The CDR3 runs 15 residues. Per the germline V gene, CDR1 is SEHNR and CDR2 is FQNEAQ (reference sequence). Trimming removed 4 bases from V and 12 bases from J; junction bases left unmatched: 14. CDR3 sequence: CASSSTTGAFTELFF. The CDR3 nucleotides are TGTGCCAGCAGCTCCACAACAGGGGCGTTCACGGAACTGTTTTTT.